This T cell receptor beta chain was captured by sequencing in a study of cytomegalovirus exposure and HLA in healthy donors. This PCR relied on a set of 60 Vbeta primers and 13 Jbeta primers. TCRdb keeps only in-frame clones here, not all; method: immunoSEQ multiplex PCR. The sample holds around 130,000 clones, 65% to 75% seen once. The CDR3 runs 15 residues. The germline CDR1 and CDR2 sequences are SNHLY and FYNNEI. Deletions cut 2 bases from V and 6 bases from J, with 14 bases between. This clonotype originated in a woman aged 50 to 60 in good health and CMV-seropositive. The sample taken for sequencing was PBMCs. The rearrangement links TRBV2 to TRBJ1-5; D is perhaps TRBD1 (5 bases). The CDR3 region is CASSEIGGRGQPQHF. The DNA of the CDR3 is TGTGCCAGCAGTGAAATCGGGGGGAGGGGTCAGCCCCAGCATTTT.